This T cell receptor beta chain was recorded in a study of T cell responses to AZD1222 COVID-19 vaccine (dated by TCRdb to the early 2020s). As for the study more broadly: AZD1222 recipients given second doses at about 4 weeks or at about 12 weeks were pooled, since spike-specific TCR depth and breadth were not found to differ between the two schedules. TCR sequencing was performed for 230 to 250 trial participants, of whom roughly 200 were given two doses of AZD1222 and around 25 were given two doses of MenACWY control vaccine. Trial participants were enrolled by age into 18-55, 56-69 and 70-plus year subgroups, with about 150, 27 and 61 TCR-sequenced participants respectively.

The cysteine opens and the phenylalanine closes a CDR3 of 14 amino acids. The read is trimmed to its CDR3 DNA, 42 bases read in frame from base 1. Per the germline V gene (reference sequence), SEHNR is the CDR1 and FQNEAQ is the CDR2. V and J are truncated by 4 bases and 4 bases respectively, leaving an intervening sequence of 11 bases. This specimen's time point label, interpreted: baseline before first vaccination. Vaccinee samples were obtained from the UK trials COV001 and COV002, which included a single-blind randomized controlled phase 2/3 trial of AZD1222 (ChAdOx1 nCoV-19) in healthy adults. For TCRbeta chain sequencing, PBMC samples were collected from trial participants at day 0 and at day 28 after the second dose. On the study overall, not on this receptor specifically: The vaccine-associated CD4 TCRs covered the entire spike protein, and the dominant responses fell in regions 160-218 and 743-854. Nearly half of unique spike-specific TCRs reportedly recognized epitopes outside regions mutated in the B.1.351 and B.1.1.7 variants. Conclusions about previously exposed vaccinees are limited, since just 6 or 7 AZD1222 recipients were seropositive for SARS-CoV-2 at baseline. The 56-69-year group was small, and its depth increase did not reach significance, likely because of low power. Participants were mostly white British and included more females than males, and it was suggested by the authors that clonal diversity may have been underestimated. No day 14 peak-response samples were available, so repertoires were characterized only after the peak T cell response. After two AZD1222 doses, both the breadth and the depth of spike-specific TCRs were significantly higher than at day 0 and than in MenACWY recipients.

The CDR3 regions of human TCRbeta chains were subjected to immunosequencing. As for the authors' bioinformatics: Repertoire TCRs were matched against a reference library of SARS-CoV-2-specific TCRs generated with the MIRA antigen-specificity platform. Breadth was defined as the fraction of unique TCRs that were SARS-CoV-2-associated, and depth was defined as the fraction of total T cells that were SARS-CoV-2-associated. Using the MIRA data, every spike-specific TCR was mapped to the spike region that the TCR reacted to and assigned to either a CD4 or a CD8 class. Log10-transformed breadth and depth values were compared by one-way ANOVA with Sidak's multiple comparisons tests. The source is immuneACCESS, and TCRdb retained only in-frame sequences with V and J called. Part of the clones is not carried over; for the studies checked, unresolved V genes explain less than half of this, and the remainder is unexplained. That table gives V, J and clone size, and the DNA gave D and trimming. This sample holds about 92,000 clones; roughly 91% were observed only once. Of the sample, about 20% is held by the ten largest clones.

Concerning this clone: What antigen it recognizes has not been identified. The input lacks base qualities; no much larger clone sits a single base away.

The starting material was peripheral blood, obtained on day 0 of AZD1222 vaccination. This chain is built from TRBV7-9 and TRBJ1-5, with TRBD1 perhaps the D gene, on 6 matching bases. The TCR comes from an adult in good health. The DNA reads TGTGCCAGCAGCTCGGCAGGGGTAAATCAGCCCCAGCATTTT. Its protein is CASSSAGVNQPQHF.